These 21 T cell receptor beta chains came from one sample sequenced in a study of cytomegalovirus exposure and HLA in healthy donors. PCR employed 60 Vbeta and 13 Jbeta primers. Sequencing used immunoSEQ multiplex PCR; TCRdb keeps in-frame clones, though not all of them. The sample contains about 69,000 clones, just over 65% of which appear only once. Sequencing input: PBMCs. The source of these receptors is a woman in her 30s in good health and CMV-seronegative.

DNA for the CDR3: TGTGCCAGCAGCCGGGGAACCTTTCGCGCAGCCAAAAACATTCAGTACTTC. It specifies CASSRGTFRAAKNIQYF. This chain joins TRBV5-6 and TRBJ2-4, with D perhaps TRBD2 (5 bases). The germline gives CDR1 SGHDT, CDR2 YYEEEE. V shed 4 bases and J shed 0 bases, with 17 bases lying between them. The CDR3 is made up of 17 amino acids.

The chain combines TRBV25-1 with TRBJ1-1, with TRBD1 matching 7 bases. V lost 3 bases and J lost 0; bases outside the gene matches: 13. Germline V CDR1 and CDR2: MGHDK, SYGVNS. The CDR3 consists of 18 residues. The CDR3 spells CASSDRLRDSHMNTEAFF. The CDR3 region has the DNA TGTGCCAGCAGTGATCGACTCCGGGACAGCCACATGAACACTGAAGCTTTCTTT.

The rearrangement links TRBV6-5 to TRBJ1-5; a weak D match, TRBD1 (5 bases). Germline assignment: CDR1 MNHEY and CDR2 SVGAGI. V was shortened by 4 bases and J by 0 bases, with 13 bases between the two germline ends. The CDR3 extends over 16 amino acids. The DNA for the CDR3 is TGTGCCAGCAGTTCCACAGGCAGTTATAGCAATCAGCCCCAGCATTTT. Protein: CASSSTGSYSNQPQHF.

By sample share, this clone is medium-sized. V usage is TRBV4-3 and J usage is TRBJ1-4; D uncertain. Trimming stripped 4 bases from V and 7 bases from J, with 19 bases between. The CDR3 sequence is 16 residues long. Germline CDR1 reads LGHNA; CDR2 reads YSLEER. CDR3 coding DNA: TGCGCCAGCAGCCCACTCTATGACAAGTCGATTGAAAAACTGTTTTTT. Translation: CASSPLYDKSIEKLFF.

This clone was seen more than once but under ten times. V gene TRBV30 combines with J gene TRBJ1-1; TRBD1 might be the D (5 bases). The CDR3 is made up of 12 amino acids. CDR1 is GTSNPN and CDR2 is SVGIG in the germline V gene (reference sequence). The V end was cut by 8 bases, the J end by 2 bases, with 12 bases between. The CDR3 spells CALGRGNTEAFF. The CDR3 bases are TGTGCCCTGGGGCGGGGAAACACTGAAGCTTTCTTT.

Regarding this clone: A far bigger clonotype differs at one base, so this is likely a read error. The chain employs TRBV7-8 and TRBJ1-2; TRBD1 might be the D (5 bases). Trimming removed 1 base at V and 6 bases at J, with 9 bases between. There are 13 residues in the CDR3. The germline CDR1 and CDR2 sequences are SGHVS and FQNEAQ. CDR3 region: CASSLGPGNGYTF. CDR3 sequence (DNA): TGTGCCAGCAGCTTAGGTCCAGGGAATGGCTACACCTTC.

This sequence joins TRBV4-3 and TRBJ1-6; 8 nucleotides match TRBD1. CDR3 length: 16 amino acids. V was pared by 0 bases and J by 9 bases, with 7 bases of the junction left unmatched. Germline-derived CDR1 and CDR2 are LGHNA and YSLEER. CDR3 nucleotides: TGCGCCAGCAGCCAAGATGCCGGACAGGGCGGTTCACCCCTCCACTTT. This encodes CASSQDAGQGGSPLHF.

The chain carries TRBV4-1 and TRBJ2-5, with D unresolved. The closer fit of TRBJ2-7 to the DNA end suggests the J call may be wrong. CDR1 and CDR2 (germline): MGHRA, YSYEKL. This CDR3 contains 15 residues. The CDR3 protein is CASSQDRQEAYEQYF. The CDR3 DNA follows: TGCGCCAGCAGCCAAGATCGGCAGGAAGCCTACGAGCAGTACTTC.

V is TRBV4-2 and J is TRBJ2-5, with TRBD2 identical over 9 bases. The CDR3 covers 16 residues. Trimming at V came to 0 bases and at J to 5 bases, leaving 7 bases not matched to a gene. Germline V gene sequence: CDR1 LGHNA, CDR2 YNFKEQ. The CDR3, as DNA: TGTGCCAGCAGCCAAGATGAGCGGGGGGTTCCGGAGACCCAGTACTTC. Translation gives CASSQDERGVPETQYF.

In nucleotides, the CDR3 is TGTGCCAGCTCACCACCGTACCGGGGGAACACTGAAGCTTTCTTT. It specifies CASSPPYRGNTEAFF. The V call is TRBV18, the J call TRBJ1-1; D gene uncertain. Trimming cost V 0 bases and J 1 base, with 9 bases left between them. This CDR3 is 15 amino acids long. The germline CDR1 and CDR2 sequences are KGHSH and LQKENI.

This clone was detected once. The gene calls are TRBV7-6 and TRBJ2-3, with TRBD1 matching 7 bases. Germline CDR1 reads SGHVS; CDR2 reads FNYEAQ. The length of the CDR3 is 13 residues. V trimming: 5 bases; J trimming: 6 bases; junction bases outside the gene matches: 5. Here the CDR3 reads CASSPTGFDTQYF. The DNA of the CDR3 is TGTGCCAGCAGCCCGACAGGGTTTGATACGCAGTATTTT.

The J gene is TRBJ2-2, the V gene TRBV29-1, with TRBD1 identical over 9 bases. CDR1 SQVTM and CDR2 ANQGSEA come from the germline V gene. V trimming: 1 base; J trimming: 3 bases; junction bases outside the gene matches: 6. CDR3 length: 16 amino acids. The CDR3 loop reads CSVEGGTGRDTGELFF. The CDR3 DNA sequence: TGCAGCGTTGAAGGCGGGACAGGGAGGGACACCGGGGAGCTGTTTTTT.

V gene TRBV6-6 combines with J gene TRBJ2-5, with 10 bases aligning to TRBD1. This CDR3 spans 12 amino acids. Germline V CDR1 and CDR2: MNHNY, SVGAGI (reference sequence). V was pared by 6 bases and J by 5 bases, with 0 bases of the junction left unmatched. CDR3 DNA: TGTGCCAGCAGGACAGGGGGCGAGACCCAGTACTTC. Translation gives CASRTGGETQYF.

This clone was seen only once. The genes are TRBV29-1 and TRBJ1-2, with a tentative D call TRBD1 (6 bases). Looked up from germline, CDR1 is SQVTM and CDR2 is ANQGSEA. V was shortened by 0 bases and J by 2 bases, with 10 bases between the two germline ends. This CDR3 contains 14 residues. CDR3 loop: CSVEEPRGNYGYTF. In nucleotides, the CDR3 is TGCAGCGTTGAAGAACCCAGGGGAAACTATGGCTACACCTTC.

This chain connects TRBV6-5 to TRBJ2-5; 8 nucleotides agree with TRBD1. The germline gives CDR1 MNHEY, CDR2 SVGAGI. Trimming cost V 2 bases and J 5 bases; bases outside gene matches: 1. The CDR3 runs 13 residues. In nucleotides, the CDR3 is TGTGCCAGCAGTTACGGGGACAGGGAGACCCAGTACTTC. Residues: CASSYGDRETQYF.

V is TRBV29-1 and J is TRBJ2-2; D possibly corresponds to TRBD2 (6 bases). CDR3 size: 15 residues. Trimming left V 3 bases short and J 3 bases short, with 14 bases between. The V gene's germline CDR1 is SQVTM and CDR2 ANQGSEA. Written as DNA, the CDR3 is TGCAGCGTTGAGACCCAGGAGGGGTACACCGGGGAGCTGTTTTTT. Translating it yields CSVETQEGYTGELFF.

CDR3 loop: CSARLGGKTFF. CDR3 in DNA: TGCAGTGCTAGGTTAGGGGGCAAAACTTTCTTT. The genes are TRBV20-1 and TRBJ1-1, with TRBD1 matching over 7 bases. The trim removed 3 bases at V and 12 bases at J, leaving 7 bases unmatched. The CDR3 contains 11 residues. CDR1 DFQATT and CDR2 SNEGSKA come from the germline V gene (reference sequence).

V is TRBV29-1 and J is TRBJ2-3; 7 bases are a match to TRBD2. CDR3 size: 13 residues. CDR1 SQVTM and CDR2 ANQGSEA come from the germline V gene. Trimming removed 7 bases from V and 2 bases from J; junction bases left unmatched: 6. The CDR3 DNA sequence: TGCAGCGCCCTCCGGGGGGACACAGATACGCAGTATTTT. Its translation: CSALRGDTDTQYF.

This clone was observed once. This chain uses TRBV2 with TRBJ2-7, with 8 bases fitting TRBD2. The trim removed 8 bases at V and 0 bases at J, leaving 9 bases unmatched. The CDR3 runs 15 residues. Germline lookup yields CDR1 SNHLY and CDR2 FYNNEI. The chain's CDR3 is CASLGALAGSYEQYF. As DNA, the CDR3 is TGTGCCAGCTTAGGGGCCCTAGCGGGCTCCTACGAGCAGTACTTC.

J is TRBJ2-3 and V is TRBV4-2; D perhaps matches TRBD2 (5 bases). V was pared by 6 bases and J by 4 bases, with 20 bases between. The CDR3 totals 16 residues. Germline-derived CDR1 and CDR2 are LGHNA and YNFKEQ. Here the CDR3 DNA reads TGTGCCAGCAGGTTAGATTTGCTAGGAGGCTCAGATACGCAGTATTTT. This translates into CASRLDLLGGSDTQYF.

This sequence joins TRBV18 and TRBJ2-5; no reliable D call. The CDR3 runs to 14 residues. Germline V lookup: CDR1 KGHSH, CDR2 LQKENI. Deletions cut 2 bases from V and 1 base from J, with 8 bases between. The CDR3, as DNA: TGTGCCAGCTCACCAAGTCAGGCCCAAGAGACCCAGTACTTC. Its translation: CASSPSQAQETQYF.